The TCR beta chain described here comes from a study of shared clonotypes between healthy human individuals. Study-level findings and limits: Shared clonotypes: 4.5% to 5% naive CD4, about 3.5% naive CD8, 2% to 2.5% memory CD4, more than 0.3% memory CD8. Non-shared clonotypes had lower generation probabilities than those shared by all four donors.

The donors, healthy adults who were HIV-negative, had experienced no recent acute infections or vaccinations. TCRdb's table, derived via immunoSEQ multiplex PCR, lists solely in-frame clones and lacks some. The data show roughly 760,000 clones, roughly 70% seen once. With respect to this clone: Its specificity is not known.

The source of this sequence is a woman younger than 45 in good health. Sequencing was done on a sample of memory CD4+ T cells sorted from blood. Sample subset: CD45RA-negative fraction.

CDR3 nucleotides: TGTGCCAGCAGCCGCACTGACAGCCTTGAAGCTTTCTTT. Translation gives CASSRTDSLEAFF. J is TRBJ1-1 and V is TRBV9; TRBD1 might be the D (5 bases). Germline CDR1 and CDR2: SGDLS and YYNGEE. This CDR3 is 13 amino acids long. With 4 bases removed from V and 7 bases from J, the gap between germline ends came to 14 bases.